The entry below gives a single TCR beta chain sequence along with its context. Some clones are missing from TCRdb's copy, which holds only in-frame ones; the method was immunoSEQ multiplex PCR. The data contain 260,000 or so clones, around 82% of them singletons. The cohort comprised adults aged roughly 18 to 95 years residing in about two dozen US areas. A PCR-confirmed or clinician-diagnosed COVID-19 case had contacted exposed participants within 2 weeks of entry. These data belong to a study of blood T cell repertoires in COVID-19. CDR3 length: 12 amino acids. Trimming removed 5 bases at V and 8 bases at J, with 10 bases between.

The sequence was collected from a woman aged 40 to 49 who had been exposed to COVID-19. Input material: PBMCs or T cells enriched from blood (not recorded which). This sequence joins TRBV12-3 or TRBV12-4 and TRBJ1-3; the D gene is possibly TRBD1 (5 bases). The CDR3 nucleotides read TGTGCCAGCAGTACACAGGTGGACACCATATATTTT. Translation: CASSTQVDTIYF.